A selection of T cell receptor beta chains follows, all from one sample in a study of immune characterization of retroperitoneal liposarcoma. TCRdb itself ran the PCR reads through MiXCR, one entry per CDR3 protein. The repertoire has around 6,100 distinct CDR3 sequences, under 30% of them found once; the top ten carry about a quarter. Sequencing used tumor tissue. All receptors come from a female donor with retroperitoneal liposarcoma. CDR3s include the opening cysteine and the closing phenylalanine or tryptophan. The D gene is left open where the match is weak. Size is omitted from some rows. Given values are once, few, many or a class for expanded clones.

TRBJ2-1 TRBD2 TRBV6-1 many CASSGLAGGVNEQFF TGTGCCAGCAGTGGACTAGCGGGAGGGGTCAATGAGCAGTTCTTC
TRBJ2-7 - TRBV4-1 - CASSQGDTTTYEQYF TGCGCCAGCAGCCAAGGTGACACGACAACCTACGAGCAGTACTTC
TRBJ2-5 TRBD2 TRBV4-1 many CASSQRLAGGFFDQETQYF TGCGCCAGCAGCCAAAGACTAGCGGGAGGGTTTTTTGACCAAGAGACCCAGTACTTC
TRBJ2-1 TRBD2 TRBV4-1 many CASSHLFGEGYNEQFF TGCGCCAGCAGCCATCTCTTTGGGGAGGGATACAATGAGCAGTTCTTC
TRBJ2-1 TRBD1 TRBV6-4 - CASSSGTGSYNEQFF TGTGCCAGCAGTTCCGGGACAGGGAGCTACAATGAGCAGTTCTTC
TRBJ1-2 - TRBV10-3 many CAIQVPNYGYTF TGTGCCATACAGGTACCCAACTATGGCTACACCTTC
TRBJ1-4 - TRBV12-3/TRBV12-4 medium-sized CASSSGGLSRGEKLFF TGTGCCAGCAGTTCCGGGGGACTCTCTCGTGGAGAAAAACTGTTTTTT
TRBJ1-1 - TRBV10-2 - CASIGTEAFF TGCGCCAGCATCGGGACTGAAGCTTTCTTT
TRBJ2-5 - TRBV7-9 many CASRPQGRETQYF TGTGCCAGCAGGCCCCAGGGACGGGAGACCCAGTACTTC
TRBJ2-1 - TRBV7-6 - CASSLIGGENYNEQFF TGTGCCAGCAGCTTAATAGGGGGGGAGAACTACAATGAGCAGTTCTTC
TRBJ2-7 - TRBV4-2 - CASSREANYEQYF TGTGCCAGCAGCCGGGAGGCCAACTACGAGCAGTACTTC
TRBJ2-7 - TRBV5-1 many CASSPVNRGGYEQYF TGCGCCAGCAGCCCCGTGAACAGGGGAGGGTACGAGCAGTACTTC
TRBJ2-2 - TRBV6-1 - CASSPSVNTGELFF TGTGCCAGCAGTCCTAGCGTTAACACCGGGGAGCTGTTTTTT
TRBJ1-1 - TRBV7-2 few CASSLSSTVNTEAFF TGTGCCAGCAGCTTAAGTAGCACGGTGAACACTGAAGCTTTCTTT
TRBJ2-3 - TRBV6-6 medium-sized CASSQTKGGSAQYF TGTGCCAGCAGTCAGACGAAGGGGGGAAGTGCGCAGTATTTT